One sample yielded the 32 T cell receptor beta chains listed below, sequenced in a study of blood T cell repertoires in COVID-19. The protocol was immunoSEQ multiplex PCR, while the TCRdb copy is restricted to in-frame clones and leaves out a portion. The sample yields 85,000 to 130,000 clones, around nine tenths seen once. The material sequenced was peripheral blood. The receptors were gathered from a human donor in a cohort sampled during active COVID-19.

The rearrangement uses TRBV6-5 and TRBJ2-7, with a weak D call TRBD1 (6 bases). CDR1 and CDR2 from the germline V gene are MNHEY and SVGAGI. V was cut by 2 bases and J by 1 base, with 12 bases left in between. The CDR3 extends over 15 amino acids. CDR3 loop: CASSYARQASYEQYF. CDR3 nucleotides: TGTGCCAGCAGTTACGCCCGACAGGCTTCCTACGAGCAGTACTTC.

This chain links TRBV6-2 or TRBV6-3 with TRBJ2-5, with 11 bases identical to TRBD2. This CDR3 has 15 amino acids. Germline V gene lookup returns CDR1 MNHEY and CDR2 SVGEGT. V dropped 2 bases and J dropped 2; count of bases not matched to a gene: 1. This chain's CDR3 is CASSYIAGGQETQYF. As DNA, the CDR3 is TGTGCCAGCAGTTACATAGCGGGGGGGCAAGAGACCCAGTACTTC.

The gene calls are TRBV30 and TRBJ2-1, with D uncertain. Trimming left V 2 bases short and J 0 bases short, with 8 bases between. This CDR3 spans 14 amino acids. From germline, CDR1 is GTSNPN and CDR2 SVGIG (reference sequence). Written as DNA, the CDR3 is TGTGCCTGGAGTTGGTGGAGCTCCTACAATGAGCAGTTCTTC. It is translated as CAWSWWSSYNEQFF. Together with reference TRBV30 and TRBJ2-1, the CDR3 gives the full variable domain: SQTIHQWPATLVQPVGSPLSLECTVEGTSNPNLYWYRQAAGRGLQLLFYSVGIGQISSEVPQNLSASRPQDRQFILSSKKLLLSDSGFYLCAWSWWSSYNEQFFGPGTRLTVL.

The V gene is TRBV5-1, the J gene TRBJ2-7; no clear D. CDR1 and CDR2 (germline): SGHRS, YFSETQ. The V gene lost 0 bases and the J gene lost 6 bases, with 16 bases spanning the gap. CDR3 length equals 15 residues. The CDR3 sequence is CASSLVGLTLAEQYF. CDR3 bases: TGCGCCAGCAGCTTGGTAGGATTGACTTTGGCCGAGCAGTACTTC.

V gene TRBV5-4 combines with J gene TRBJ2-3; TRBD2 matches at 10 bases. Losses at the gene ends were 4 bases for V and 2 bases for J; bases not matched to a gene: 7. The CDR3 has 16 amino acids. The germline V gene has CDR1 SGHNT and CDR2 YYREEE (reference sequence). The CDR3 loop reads CASSLRTSGYTDTQYF. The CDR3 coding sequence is TGTGCCAGCAGCCTTCGGACTAGCGGCTACACAGATACGCAGTATTTT.

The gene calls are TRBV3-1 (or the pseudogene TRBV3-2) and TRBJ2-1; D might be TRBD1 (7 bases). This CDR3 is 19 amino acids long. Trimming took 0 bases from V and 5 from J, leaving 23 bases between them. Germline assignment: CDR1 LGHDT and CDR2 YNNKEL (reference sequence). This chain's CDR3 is CASSQEEGLKGGFDNEQFF. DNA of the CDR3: TGTGCCAGCAGCCAAGAAGAGGGACTCAAAGGGGGCTTCGACAATGAGCAGTTCTTC.

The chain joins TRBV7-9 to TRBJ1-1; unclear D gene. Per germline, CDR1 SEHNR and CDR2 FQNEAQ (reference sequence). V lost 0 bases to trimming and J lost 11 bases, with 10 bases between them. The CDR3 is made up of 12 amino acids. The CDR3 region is CASSLASYEAFF. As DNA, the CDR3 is TGTGCCAGCAGCTTAGCGAGTTATGAGGCTTTCTTT.

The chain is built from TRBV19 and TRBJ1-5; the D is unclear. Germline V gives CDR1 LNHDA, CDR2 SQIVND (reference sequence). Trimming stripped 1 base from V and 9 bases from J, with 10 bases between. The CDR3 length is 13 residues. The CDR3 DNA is TGTGCCAGTAGTATAGGGGCCCTTAGGCCCCAGCATTTT. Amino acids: CASSIGALRPQHF.

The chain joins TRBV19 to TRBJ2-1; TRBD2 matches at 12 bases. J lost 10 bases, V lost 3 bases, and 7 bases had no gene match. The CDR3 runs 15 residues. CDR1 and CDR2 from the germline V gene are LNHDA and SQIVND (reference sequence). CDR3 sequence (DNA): TGTGCCAGTAGTATTCTCGGGACTAGCGGGCGCGAGCAGTTCTTC. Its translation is CASSILGTSGREQFF.

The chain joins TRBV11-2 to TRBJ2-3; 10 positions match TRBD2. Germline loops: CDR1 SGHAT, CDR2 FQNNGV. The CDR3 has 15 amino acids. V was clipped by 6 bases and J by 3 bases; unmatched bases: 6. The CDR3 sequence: CASSEGAGGTDTQYF. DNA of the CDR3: TGTGCCAGCAGTGAGGGAGCGGGAGGGACAGATACGCAGTATTTT.

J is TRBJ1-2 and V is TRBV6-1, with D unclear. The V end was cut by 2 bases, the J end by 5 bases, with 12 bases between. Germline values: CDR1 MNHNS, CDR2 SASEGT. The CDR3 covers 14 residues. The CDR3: CASSEYGSGYGYTF. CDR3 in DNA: TGTGCCAGCAGTGAATATGGGTCCGGGTATGGCTACACCTTC.

CDR3 in amino acids: CASSVGQAYEQYF. CDR3 DNA sequence: TGTGCCAGCAGCGTCGGACAGGCCTACGAGCAGTACTTC. The chain has TRBV6-5 and TRBJ2-7; 7 bases line up with TRBD1. The trim removed 6 bases at V and 2 bases at J, leaving 4 bases unmatched. The CDR3 contains 13 residues. CDR1 is MNHEY, CDR2 SVGAGI, per germline.

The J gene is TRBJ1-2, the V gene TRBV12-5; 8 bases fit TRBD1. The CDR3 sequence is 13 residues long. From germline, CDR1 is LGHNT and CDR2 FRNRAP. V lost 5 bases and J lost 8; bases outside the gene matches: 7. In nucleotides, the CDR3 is TGTGCTAGTGGTGACAGGGGATTGCGGGGCTACACCTTC. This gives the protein CASGDRGLRGYTF.

The CDR3: CASSSGTEPIYGYTF. The CDR3 DNA reads TGTGCCAGCAGTTCCGGGACAGAGCCGATTTATGGCTACACCTTC. The chain joins TRBV28 to TRBJ1-2; TRBD1 matches 7 bases. The germline gives CDR1 MDHEN, CDR2 SYDVKM. V dropped 4 bases and J dropped 5; count of bases not matched to a gene: 10. The CDR3 runs 15 residues.

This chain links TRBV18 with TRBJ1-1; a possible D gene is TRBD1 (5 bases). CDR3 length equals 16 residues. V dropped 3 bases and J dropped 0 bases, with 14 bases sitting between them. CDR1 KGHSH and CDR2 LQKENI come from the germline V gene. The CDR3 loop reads CASSPEGANMNTEAFF. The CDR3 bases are TGTGCCAGCTCACCCGAAGGGGCAAATATGAACACTGAAGCTTTCTTT.

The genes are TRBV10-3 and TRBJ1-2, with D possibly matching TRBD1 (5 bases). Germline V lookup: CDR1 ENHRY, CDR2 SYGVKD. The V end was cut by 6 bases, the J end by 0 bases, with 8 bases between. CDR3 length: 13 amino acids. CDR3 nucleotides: TGTGCCATCAGAGACAGTACTAACTATGGCTACACCTTC. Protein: CAIRDSTNYGYTF.

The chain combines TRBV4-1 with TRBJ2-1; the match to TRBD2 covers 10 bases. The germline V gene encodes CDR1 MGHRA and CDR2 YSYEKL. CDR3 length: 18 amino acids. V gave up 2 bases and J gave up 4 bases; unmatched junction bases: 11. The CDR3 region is CASSQTTSGLPGYNEQFF. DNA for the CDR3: TGCGCCAGCAGCCAAACGACTAGCGGGCTCCCGGGTTACAATGAGCAGTTCTTC.

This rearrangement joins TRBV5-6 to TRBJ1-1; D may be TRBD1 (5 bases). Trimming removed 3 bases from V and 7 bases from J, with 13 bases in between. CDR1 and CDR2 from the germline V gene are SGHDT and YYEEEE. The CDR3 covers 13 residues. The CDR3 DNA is TGTGCCAGCAGCTGGCGTTCGGGGGGTGAAGCTTTCTTT. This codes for CASSWRSGGEAFF.

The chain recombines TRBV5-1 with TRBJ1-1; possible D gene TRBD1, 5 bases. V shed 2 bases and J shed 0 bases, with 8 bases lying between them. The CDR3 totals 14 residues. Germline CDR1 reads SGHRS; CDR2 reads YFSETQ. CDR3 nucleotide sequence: TGCGCCAGCAGCTTAGACAGTCTGAACACTGAAGCTTTCTTT. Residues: CASSLDSLNTEAFF.

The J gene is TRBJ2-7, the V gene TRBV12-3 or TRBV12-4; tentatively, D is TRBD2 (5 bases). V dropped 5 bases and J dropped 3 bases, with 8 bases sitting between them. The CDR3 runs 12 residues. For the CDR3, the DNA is TGTGCCAGCAGTAAACGGGACTACGAGCAGTACTTC. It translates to CASSKRDYEQYF.

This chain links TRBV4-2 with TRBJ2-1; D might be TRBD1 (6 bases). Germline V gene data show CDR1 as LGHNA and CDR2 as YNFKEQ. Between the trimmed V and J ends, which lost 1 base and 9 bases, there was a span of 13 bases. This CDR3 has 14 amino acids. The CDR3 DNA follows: TGTGCCAGCAGCCAAGTTACCCTGACAGGTGAGCAGTTCTTC. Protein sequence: CASSQVTLTGEQFF.

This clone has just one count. The CDR3 sequence: CASSSTPGQVPSTNEKLFF. The CDR3 DNA reads as TGTGCCAGCAGCTCAACCCCGGGACAGGTTCCATCAACTAATGAAAAACTGTTTTTT. J is TRBJ1-4 and V is TRBV4-2; 8 positions agree with TRBD1. The trim removed 5 bases at V and 0 bases at J, leaving 14 bases unmatched. The germline V gene has CDR1 LGHNA and CDR2 YNFKEQ. The CDR3 is 19 residues long.

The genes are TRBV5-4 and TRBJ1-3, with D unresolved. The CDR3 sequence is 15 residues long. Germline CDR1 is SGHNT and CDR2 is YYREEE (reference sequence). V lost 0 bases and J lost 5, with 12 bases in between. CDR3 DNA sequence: TGTGCCAGCAGCTTGGGTGTACCAGGCAGAAACACCATATATTTT. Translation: CASSLGVPGRNTIYF.

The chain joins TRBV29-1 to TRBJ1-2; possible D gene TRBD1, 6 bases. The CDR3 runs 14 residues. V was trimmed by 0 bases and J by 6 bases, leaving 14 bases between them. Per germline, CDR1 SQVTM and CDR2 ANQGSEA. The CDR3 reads CSVEDWTVGNGYTF. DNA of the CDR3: TGCAGCGTTGAAGATTGGACAGTTGGGAATGGCTACACCTTC. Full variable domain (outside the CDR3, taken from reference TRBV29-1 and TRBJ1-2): SAVISQKPSRDICQRGTSLTIQCQVDSQVTMMFWYRQQPGQSLTLIATANQGSEATYESGFVIDKFPISRPNLTFSTLTVSNMSPEDSSIYLCSVEDWTVGNGYTFGSGTRLTVV.

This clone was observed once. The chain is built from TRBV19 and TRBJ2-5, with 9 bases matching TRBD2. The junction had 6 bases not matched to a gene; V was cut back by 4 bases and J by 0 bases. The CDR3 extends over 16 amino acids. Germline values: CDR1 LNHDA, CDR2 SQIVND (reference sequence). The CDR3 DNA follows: TGTGCCAGTAGTAGCCGGACTAGCGATAACCAAGAGACCCAGTACTTC. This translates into CASSSRTSDNQETQYF. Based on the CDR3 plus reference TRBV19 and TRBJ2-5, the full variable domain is DGGITQSPKYLFRKEGQNVTLSCEQNLNHDAMYWYRQDPGQGLRLIYYSQIVNDFQKGDIAEGYSVSREKKESFPLTVTSAQKNPTAFYLCASSSRTSDNQETQYFGPGTRLLVL.

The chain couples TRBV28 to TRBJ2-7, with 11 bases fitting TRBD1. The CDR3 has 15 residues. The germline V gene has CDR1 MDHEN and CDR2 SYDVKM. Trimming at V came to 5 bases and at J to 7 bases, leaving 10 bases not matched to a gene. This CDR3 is CASSRRTGGAREQYF. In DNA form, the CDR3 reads TGTGCCAGCAGTCGCCGGACAGGGGGCGCTCGGGAGCAGTACTTC.

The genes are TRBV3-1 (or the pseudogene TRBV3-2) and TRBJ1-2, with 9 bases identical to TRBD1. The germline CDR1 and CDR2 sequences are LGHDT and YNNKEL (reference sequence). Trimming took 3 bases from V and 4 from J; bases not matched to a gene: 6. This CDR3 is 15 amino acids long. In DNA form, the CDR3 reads TGTGCCAGCAGCCAGAATTACAGGGGGCCCTATGGCTACACCTTC. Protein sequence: CASSQNYRGPYGYTF.

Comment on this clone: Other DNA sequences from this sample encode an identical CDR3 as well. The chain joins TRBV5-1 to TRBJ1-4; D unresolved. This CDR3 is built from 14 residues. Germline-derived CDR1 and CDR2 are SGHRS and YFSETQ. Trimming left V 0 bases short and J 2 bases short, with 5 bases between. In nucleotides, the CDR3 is TGCGCCAGCAGCTTGGACAGCACTAATGAAAAACTGTTTTTT. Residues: CASSLDSTNEKLFF.

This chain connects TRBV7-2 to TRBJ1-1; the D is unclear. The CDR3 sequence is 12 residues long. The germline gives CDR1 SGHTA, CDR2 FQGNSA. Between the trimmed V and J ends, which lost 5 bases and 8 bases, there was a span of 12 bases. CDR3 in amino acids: CASSPGPVEAFF. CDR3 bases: TGTGCCAGCAGCCCGGGTCCCGTGGAAGCTTTCTTT.

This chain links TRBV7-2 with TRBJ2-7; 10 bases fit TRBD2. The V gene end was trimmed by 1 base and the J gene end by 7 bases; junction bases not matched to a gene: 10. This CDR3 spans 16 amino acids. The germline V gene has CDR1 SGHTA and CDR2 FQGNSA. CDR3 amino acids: CASSLDPLTSGIEQYF. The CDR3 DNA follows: TGTGCCAGCAGCTTAGATCCCCTTACTAGCGGGATTGAGCAGTACTTC. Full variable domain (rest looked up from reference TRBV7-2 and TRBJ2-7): GAGVSQSPSNKVTEKGKDVELRCDPISGHTALYWYRQSLGQGLEFLIYFQGNSAPDKSGLPSDRFSAERTGGSVSTLTIQRTQQEDSAVYLCASSLDPLTSGIEQYFGPGTRLTVT.

In DNA, the CDR3 is TGTGCCAGCAGCTTGGGACAGGGCAACATTCAGTACTTC. Protein sequence: CASSLGQGNIQYF. The chain has TRBV11-3 and TRBJ2-4; TRBD1 agrees at 9 bases. Germline lookup yields CDR1 SGHNT and CDR2 YENEEA. V shed 3 bases, J shed 7 bases, and the junction held 1 base outside the gene matches. The length of the CDR3 is 13 residues.

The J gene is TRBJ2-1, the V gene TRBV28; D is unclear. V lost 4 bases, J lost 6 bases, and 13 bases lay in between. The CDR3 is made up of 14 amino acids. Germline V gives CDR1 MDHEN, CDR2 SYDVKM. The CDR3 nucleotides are TGTGCCAGCAGTTCCCGAGGTGACGGCAATGAGCAGTTCTTC. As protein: CASSSRGDGNEQFF.